The rows below give T cell receptor beta chains drawn from one sample of a study of T cell responses to AZD1222 COVID-19 vaccine. Using immunoSEQ multiplex PCR, the repertoire was profiled, and TCRdb retains in-frame clones only, with some absent. The sample has about 220,000 clones, about 92% seen once. The sequenced sample was peripheral blood, obtained on day 0 of MenACWY control vaccination. The receptors here all came from an adult in good health. CDR3s include the opening cysteine and the closing phenylalanine or tryptophan. Each record gives: CDR3 length, D gene, V gene, clone size, J gene, CDR3 protein, CDR3 DNA. D genes are given only for firm matches. Only some rows state a clone size, as once, few, many or a class for expanded clones.

16	.	TRBV11-3	.	TRBJ1-2	CASSQSGVCLDYGYTF	TGTGCCAGCAGTCAGTCAGGGGTTTGCCTAGACTATGGCTACACCTTC
16	.	TRBV7-6	.	TRBJ2-3	CASSLGLRGSTDTQYF	TGTGCCAGCAGCTTAGGGCTTCGGGGAAGCACAGATACGCAGTATTTT
14	TRBD1	TRBV7-2	.	TRBJ1-3	CASTQGGTGNTIYF	TGTGCCAGCACCCAGGGGGGAACTGGAAACACCATATATTTT
13	TRBD1	TRBV28	.	TRBJ2-4	CASRTGGINIQYF	TGTGCCAGCAGAACAGGGGGCATAAACATTCAGTACTTC
18	.	TRBV11-2	once	TRBJ2-1	CASSLDRLEYSSYNEQFF	TGTGCCAGCAGCTTAGATAGGCTGGAATATAGCTCCTACAATGAGCAGTTCTTC
13	.	TRBV5-4	.	TRBJ2-1	CASSQTGPNEQFF	TGTGCCAGCAGCCAAACAGGGCCCAATGAGCAGTTCTTC
14	TRBD1	TRBV5-1	.	TRBJ1-6	CASSQGQGNSPLHF	TGCGCCAGCAGCCAAGGACAGGGTAATTCACCCCTCCACTTT
15	.	TRBV4-1	.	TRBJ2-1	CASSALGLSYNEQFF	TGCGCCAGCAGCGCCCTGGGCCTCTCCTACAATGAGCAGTTCTTC
14	.	TRBV6-6	.	TRBJ1-1	CASSYSGGNTEAFF	TGTGCCAGCAGTTACTCGGGCGGGAACACTGAAGCTTTCTTT
15	TRBD1	TRBV18	few	TRBJ1-4	CASSDTGTANEKLFF	TGTGCCAGCTCAGATACCGGGACAGCTAATGAAAAACTGTTTTTT
14	.	TRBV19	.	TRBJ1-5	CASSYRDGNQPQHF	TGTGCCAGTAGCTACAGGGACGGCAATCAGCCCCAGCATTTT
13	.	TRBV29-1	once	TRBJ2-7	CSVGGEGHSEQYF	TGCAGCGTTGGAGGCGAGGGGCATTCCGAGCAGTACTTC
16	.	TRBV7-2	.	TRBJ1-2	CASSLMLGDSFRGYTF	TGTGCCAGCAGCCTAATGCTTGGGGACTCCTTCCGGGGCTACACCTTC
16	TRBD1	TRBV5-6	.	TRBJ2-3	CASSLRTGGATDTQYF	TGTGCCAGCAGCTTACGGACAGGGGGCGCGACAGATACGCAGTATTTT
14	TRBD1	TRBV4-3	.	TRBJ2-3	CASSPGQGADTQYF	TGCGCCAGCAGCCCCGGACAGGGGGCAGATACGCAGTATTTT
14	.	TRBV6-4	.	TRBJ1-5	CASSEGAANQPQHF	TGTGCCAGCAGTGAGGGGGCTGCCAATCAGCCCCAGCATTTT
15	.	TRBV5-5	.	TRBJ1-1	CASSLGSTGNTEAFF	TGTGCCAGCAGCTTAGGCAGCACAGGGAACACTGAAGCTTTCTTT
13	.	TRBV27	.	TRBJ2-2	CASSFYGSGELFF	TGTGCCAGCAGTTTTTATGGGTCCGGGGAGCTGTTTTTT
16	.	TRBV27	.	TRBJ1-3	CASSLRGGPSGNTIYF	TGTGCCAGCAGTTTACGAGGGGGGCCCTCTGGAAACACCATATATTTT
14	.	TRBV19	.	TRBJ1-1	CASSITSGTTEAFF	TGTGCCAGTAGTATAACGTCAGGGACCACTGAAGCTTTCTTT